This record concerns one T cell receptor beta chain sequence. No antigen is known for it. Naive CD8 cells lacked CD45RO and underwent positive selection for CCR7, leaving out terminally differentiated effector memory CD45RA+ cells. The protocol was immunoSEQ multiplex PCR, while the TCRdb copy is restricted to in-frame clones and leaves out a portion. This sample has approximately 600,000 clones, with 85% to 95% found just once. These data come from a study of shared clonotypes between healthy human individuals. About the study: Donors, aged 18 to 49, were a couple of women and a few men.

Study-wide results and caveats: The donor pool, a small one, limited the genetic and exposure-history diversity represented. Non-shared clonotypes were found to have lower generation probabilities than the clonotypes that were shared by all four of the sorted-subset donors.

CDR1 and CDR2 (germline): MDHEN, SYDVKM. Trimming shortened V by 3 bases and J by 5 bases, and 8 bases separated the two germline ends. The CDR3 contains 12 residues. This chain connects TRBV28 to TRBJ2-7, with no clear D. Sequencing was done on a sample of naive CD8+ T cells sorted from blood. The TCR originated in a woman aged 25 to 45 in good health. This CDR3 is CASSFVVNEQYF. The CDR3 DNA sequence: TGTGCCAGCAGTTTCGTAGTCAACGAGCAGTACTTC.